What follows is one T cell receptor (beta chain) and its context. Its antigen remains undetermined. The input lacks base qualities; no much larger clone sits a single base away. Every donor in the study was a healthy Caucasian. Three unrelated non-twin adults were also sequenced: a male aged 18 to 30, a male aged 50 to 59 and a female aged 50 to 59. Using Miltenyi CD45RO+ enrichment and human naive T-cell isolation kits, memory (CD45RO+) and naive T cells were isolated from PBMC. Spanning cysteine to phenylalanine, the CDR3 consists of 17 amino acids. Only the CDR3 portion is preserved as DNA: 51 bases, with reading frame beginning at the first base. V lost 7 bases and J lost 4 bases, and the count of bases not matched to a germline gene is 15. Libraries were built with 5' RACE. The sequencer listed for this sample is Illumina HiSeq 2000. Template switching introduced a universal primer binding site; the final cDNA contained a unique molecular identifier, enabling accurate counting of TCR cDNA molecules. Specific primers in the conserved constant-segment region were used to synthesize first-strand cDNA for the TCR alpha and beta chains. To control for contamination, every cDNA library was double barcoded, receiving both a SMART-Mk sample barcode and Illumina barcodes. TruSeq adapter sequences along with Illumina sample barcodes were introduced in two successive PCR steps. Sequencing of the TCR alpha and beta cDNA libraries was done on the Illumina HiSeq platform using custom primers. Processing in the source paper ran as follows. MiGEC processed the raw reads to extract unique molecular identifiers, while MiXCR was used to determine the CDR3 positions. Recombination models were inferred per individual with the repgenHMM and IGoR tools using an EM algorithm. Shared clonotype analysis was performed with the tcR package in R, normalizing sharing by the product of cloneset sizes. To study raw recombination without the effects of thymic and clonal selection, out-of-frame nonproductive sequences were analyzed. Using fastp trimming at Q25 and MiXCR clonotype assembly, TCRdb reanalyzed the public sequencing data and kept in-frame beta chains. CDR3 protein sequences are deduplicated, and each keeps its most common genes and DNA. The V and J calls and clone size are TCRdb's, not the authors'. The sample contains 300,000 to 400,000 distinct CDR3 sequences, 7% to 9.5% of them found a single time. Under 9.5% of the sample rests with the top ten.

The record originates from a study of identical twins (dated by TCRdb to the mid-2010s). For the wider study: To test whether fetal clonotypes persist, this study deep-sequenced TCR alpha and beta repertoires from monozygotic twins, from unrelated adults of various ages, and from cord blood. To rule out contamination, replicate twin experiments were performed at different times with different library preparation protocols.

What the authors observed across the whole study: Invariant T cells such as MAIT and iNKT could partly confound zero-insertion analyses, although diverse VJ usage argued against such confounding for most clonotypes. In monozygotic twins, recombination models systematically underestimated out-of-frame TCR alpha sharing, but the models matched the sharing seen between unrelated individuals. Compared with coincidental sharing between unrelated individuals, out-of-frame TCR alpha sequences shared between twins had an excess of sequences with low generation probability. Abundant cord blood beta clonotypes had fewer insertions, young adult naive repertoires showed a similar but weaker trend, and memory repertoires showed no such trend. In beta out-of-frame sequences, excess twin sharing was weaker, because having fewer shared sequences lowered the signal-to-noise ratio. Because the same donors could not be followed over many years, conclusions were based on cross-sectional statistical analysis.

The chain is encoded by TRBV12-3 or TRBV12-4 joined to TRBJ2-1; TRBD2 matches 8 bases in the middle. Sequenced: naive T cells sorted from blood. The cell subset or site label on this specimen signifies: cells isolated with a human naive T-cell isolation kit. This receptor was taken from a woman in her fifties or sixties in good health. The CDR3 loop reads CASNLRGGAGSYNEQFF. The DNA sequence is given as TGTGCCAGCAACTTACGGGGGGGTGCGGGTTCGTACAATGAGCAGTTCTTC.